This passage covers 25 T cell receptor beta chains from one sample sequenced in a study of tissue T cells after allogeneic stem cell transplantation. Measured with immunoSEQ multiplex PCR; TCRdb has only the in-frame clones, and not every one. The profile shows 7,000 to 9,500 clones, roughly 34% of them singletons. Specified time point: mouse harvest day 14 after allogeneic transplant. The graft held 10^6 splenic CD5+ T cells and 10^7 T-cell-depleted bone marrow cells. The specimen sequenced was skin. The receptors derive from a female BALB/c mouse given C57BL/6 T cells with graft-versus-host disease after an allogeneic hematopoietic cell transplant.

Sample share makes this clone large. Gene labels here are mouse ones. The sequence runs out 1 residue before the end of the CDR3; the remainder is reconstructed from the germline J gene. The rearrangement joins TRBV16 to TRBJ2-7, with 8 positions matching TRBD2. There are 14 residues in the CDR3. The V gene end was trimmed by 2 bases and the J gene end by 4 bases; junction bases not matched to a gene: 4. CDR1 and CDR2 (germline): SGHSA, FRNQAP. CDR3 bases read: TGTGCAAGCAGCTTATCTGGGGGGCTTTATGAACAGTAC. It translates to CASSLSGGLYEQY. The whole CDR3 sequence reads CASSLSGGLYEQYF.

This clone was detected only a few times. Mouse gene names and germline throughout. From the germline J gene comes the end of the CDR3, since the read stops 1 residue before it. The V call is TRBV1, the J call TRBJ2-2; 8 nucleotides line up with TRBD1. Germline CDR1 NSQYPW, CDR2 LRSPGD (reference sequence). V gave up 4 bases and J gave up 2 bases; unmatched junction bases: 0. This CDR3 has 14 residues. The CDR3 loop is CTCSDRGNTGQLYF. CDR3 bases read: TGCACCTGCAGTGACAGGGGGAACACCGGGCAGCTCTAC. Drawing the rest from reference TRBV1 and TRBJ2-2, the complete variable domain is VTLLEQNPRWRLVPRGQAVNLRCILKNSQYPWMSWYQQDLQKQLQWLFTLRSPGDKEVKSLPGADYLATRVTDTELRLQVANMSQGRTLYCTCSDRGNTGQLYFGEGSKLTVL.

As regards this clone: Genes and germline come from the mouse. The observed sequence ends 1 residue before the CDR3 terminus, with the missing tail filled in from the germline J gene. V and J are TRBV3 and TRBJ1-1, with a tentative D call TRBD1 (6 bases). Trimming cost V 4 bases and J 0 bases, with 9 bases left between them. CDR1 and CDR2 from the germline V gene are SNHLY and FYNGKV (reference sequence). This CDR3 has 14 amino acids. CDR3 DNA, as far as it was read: TGTGCCAGCAGCTCCAGGGGTGCAAACACAGAAGTCTTC. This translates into CASSSRGANTEVF. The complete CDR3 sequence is CASSSRGANTEVFF. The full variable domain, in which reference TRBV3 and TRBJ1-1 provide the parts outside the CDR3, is GPKVLQIPSHQIIDMGQMVTLNCDPVSNHLYFYWYKQILGQQMEFLVNFYNGKVMEKSKLFKDQFSVERPDGSYFTLKIQPTALEDSAVYFCASSSRGANTEVFFGKGTRLTVV.

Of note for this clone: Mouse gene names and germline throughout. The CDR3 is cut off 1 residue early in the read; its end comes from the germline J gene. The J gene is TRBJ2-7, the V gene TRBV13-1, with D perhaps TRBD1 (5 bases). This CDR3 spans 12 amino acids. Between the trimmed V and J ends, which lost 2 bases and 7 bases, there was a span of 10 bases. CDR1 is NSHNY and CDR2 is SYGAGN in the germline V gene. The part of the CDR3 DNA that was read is TGTGCCAGCAGTGACAGGGAGGGGGAACAGTAC. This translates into CASSDREGEQY. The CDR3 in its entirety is CASSDREGEQYF.

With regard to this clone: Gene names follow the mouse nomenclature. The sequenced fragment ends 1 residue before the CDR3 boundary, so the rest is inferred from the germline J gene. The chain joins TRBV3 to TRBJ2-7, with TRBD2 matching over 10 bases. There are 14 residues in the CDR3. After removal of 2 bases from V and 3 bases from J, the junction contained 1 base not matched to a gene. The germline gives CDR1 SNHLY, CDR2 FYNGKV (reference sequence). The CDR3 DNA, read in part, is TGTGCCAGCAGCTTAAACTGGGGGGGCTATGAACAGTAC. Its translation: CASSLNWGGYEQY. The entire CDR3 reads CASSLNWGGYEQYF. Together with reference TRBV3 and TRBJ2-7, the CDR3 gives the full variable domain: GPKVLQIPSHQIIDMGQMVTLNCDPVSNHLYFYWYKQILGQQMEFLVNFYNGKVMEKSKLFKDQFSVERPDGSYFTLKIQPTALEDSAVYFCASSLNWGGYEQYFGPGTRLTVL.

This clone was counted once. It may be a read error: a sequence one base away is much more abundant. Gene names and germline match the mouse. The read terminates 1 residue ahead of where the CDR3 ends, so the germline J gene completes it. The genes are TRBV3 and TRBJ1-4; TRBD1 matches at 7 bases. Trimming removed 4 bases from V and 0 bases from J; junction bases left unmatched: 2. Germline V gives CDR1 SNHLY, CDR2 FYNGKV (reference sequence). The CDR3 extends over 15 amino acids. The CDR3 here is CASSWDRISNERLFF. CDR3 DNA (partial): TGTGCCAGCAGCTGGGACAGAATTTCCAACGAAAGATTATTT.

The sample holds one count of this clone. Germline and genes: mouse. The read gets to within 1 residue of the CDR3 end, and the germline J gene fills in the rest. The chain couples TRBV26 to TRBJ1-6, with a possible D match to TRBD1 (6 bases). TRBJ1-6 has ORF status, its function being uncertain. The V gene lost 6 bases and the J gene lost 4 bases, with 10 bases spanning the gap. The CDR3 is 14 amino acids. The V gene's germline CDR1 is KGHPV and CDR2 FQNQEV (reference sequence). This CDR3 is CASSHGQYNSPLYF. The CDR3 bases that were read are TGTGCCAGCAGCCACGGACAGTATAATTCGCCCCTCTAC.

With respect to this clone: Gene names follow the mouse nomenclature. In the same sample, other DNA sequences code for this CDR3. The covered CDR3 bases are TGTGCCAGCAGTCTTTATTCTGGAAATACGCTCTAT. Translating it yields CASSLYSGNTLY. The CDR3 in its entirety is CASSLYSGNTLYF. The chain recombines TRBV26 with TRBJ1-3; no reliable D call. From the germline J gene comes the end of the CDR3, since the read stops 1 residue before it. Germline V gene sequence: CDR1 KGHPV, CDR2 FQNQEV (reference sequence). The CDR3 sequence is 13 residues long. Trimming left V 3 bases short and J 0 bases short, with 3 bases between. The full variable domain, in which reference TRBV26 and TRBJ1-3 provide the parts outside the CDR3, is NSKVIQTPRYLVKGQGQKAKMRCIPEKGHPVVFWYQQNKNNEFKFLINFQNQEVLQQIDMTEKRFSAECPSNSPCSLEIQSSEAGDSALYLCASSLYSGNTLYFGEGSRLIVV.

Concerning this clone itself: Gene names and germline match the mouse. The CDR3 loop is CASSLGWGEAETLYF. Incomplete CDR3 DNA: TGTGCCAGCTCTCTCGGGTGGGGGGAGGCAGAAACGCTGTAT. The chain is built from TRBV12-1 and TRBJ2-3; 7 bases are shared with TRBD2. The read ends 1 residue early relative to the CDR3; the germline J gene fills the gap. CDR1 is SGHSN, CDR2 HYEKVE, per germline. CDR3 length: 15 residues. The V and J ends lost 0 bases and 3 bases, in that order; junction bases with no gene match: 5.

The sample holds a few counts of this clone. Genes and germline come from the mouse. This chain's CDR3 is CASSLGQNYAEQFF. CDR3 bases read: TGTGCCAGCAGCTTGGGACAAAACTATGCTGAGCAGTTC. The rearrangement uses TRBV3 and TRBJ2-1; D might be TRBD1 (6 bases). The observed sequence ends 1 residue before the CDR3 terminus, with the missing tail filled in from the germline J gene. V gave up 3 bases and J gave up 1 base, with 7 bases separating them. Germline values: CDR1 SNHLY, CDR2 FYNGKV (reference sequence). This CDR3 contains 14 residues.

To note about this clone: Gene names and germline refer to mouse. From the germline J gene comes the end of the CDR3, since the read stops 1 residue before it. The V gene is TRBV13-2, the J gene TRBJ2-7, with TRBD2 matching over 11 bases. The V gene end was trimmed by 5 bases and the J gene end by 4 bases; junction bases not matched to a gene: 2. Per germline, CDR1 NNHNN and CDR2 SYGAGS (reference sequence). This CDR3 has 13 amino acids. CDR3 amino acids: CASGGTGGYEQYF. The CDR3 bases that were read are TGTGCCAGCGGAGGGACTGGGGGTTATGAACAGTAC.

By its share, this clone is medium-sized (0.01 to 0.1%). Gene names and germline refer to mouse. CDR3 protein: CASSQDRGYEQYF. The covered CDR3 bases are TGTGCCAGCAGCCAAGATAGAGGGTATGAACAGTAC. V is TRBV5 and J is TRBJ2-7; D is ambiguous. The read finishes 1 residue shy of the CDR3 end, and the germline J gene is used to complete it. The V end was cut by 0 bases, the J end by 4 bases, with 7 bases between. Germline V gene lookup returns CDR1 LGHNA and CDR2 YNLKQL (reference sequence). The CDR3 sequence is 13 residues long.

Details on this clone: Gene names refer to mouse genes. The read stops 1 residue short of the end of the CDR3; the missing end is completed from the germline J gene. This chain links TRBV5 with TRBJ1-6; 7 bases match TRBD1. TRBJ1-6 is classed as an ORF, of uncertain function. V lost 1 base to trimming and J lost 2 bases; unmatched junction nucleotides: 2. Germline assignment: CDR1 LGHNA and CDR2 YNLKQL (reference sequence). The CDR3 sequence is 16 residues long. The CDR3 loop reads CASSQGQGAYNSPLYF. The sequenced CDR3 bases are TGTGCCAGCAGCCAAGGGCAGGGGGCCTATAATTCGCCCCTCTAC.

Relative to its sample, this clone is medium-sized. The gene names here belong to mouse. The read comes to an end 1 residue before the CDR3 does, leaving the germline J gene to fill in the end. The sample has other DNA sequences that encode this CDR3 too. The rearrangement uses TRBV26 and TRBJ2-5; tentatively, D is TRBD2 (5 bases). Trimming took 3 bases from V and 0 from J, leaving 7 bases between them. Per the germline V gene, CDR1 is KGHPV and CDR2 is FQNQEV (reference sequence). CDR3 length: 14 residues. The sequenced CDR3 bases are TGTGCCAGCAGTCTTGGGGTTAACCAAGACACCCAGTAC. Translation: CASSLGVNQDTQY. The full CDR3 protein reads CASSLGVNQDTQYF. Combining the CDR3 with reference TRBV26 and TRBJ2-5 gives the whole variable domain NSKVIQTPRYLVKGQGQKAKMRCIPEKGHPVVFWYQQNKNNEFKFLINFQNQEVLQQIDMTEKRFSAECPSNSPCSLEIQSSEAGDSALYLCASSLGVNQDTQYFGPGTRLLVL.

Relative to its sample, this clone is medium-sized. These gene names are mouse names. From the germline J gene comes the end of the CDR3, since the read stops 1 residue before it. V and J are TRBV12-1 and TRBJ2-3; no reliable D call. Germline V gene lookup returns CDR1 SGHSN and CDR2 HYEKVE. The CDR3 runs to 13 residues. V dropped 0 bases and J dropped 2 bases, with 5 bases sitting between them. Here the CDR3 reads CASSLGFAETLYF. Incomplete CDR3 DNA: TGTGCCAGCTCTCTCGGGTTTGCAGAAACGCTGTAT.

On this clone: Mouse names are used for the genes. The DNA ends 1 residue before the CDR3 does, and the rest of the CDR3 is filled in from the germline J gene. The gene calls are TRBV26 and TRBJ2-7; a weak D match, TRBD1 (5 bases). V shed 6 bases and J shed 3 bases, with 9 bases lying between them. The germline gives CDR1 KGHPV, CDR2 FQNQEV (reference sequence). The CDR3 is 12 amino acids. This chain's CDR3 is CASRDSLYEQYF. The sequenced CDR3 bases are TGTGCCAGCAGAGACAGCCTCTATGAACAGTAC.

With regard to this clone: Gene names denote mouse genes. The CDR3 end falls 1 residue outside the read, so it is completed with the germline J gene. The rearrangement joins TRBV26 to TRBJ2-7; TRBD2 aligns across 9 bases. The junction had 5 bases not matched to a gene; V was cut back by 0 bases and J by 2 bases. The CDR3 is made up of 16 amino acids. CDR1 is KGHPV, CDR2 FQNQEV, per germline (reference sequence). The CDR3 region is CASSLSAGGVAYEQYF. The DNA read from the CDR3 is TGTGCCAGCAGTCTGTCGGCTGGGGGGGTCGCCTATGAACAGTAC.

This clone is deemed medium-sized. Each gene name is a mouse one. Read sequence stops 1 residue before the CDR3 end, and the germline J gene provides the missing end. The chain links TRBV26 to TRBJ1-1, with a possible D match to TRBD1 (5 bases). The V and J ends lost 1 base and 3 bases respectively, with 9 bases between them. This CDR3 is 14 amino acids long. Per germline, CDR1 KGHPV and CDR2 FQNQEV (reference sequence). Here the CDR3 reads CASSLYRRDTEVFF. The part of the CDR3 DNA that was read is TGTGCCAGCAGTCTGTACAGGAGGGACACAGAAGTCTTC.

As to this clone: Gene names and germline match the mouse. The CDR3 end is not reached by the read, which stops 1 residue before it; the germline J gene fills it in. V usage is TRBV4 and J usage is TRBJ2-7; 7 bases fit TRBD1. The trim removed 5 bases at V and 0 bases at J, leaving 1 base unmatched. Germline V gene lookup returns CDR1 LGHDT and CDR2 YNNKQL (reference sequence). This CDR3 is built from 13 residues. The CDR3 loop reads CASSGDSSYEQYF. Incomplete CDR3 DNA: TGTGCCAGCAGCGGGGACAGCTCCTATGAACAGTAC.

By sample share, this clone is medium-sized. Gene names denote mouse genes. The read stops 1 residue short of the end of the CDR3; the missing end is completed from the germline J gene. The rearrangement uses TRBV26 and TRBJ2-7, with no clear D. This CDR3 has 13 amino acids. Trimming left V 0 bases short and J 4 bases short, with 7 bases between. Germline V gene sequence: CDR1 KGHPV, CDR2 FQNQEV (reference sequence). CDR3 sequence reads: CASSLSERYEQYF. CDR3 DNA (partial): TGTGCCAGCAGTCTGTCGGAAAGATATGAACAGTAC.

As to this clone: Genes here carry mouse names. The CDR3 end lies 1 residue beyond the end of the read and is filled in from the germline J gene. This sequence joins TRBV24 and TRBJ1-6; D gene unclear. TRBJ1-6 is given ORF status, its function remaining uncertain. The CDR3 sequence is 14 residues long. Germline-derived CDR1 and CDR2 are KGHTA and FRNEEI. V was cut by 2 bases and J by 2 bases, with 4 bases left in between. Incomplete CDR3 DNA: TGTGCCAGCAGTCTGACTGCCTATAATTCGCCCCTCTAC. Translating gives CASSLTAYNSPLY. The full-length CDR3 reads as CASSLTAYNSPLYF.

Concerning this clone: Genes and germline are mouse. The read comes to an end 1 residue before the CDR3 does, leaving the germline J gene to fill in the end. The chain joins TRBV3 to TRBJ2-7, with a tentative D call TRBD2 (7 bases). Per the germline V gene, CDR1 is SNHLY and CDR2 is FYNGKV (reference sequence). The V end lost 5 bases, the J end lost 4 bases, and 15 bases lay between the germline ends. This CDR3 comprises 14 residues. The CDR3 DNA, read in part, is TGTGCCAGCAGCCCAGGTGGGGGGCCTTATGAACAGTAC. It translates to CASSPGGGPYEQY. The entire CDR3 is CASSPGGGPYEQYF.

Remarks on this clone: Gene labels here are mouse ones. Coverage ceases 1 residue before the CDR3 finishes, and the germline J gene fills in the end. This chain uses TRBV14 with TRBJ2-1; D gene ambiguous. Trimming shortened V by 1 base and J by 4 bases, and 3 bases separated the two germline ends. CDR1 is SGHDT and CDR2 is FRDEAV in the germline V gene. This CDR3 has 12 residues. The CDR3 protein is CASSFGYAEQFF. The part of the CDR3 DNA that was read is TGTGCCAGCAGTTTCGGGTATGCTGAGCAGTTC.

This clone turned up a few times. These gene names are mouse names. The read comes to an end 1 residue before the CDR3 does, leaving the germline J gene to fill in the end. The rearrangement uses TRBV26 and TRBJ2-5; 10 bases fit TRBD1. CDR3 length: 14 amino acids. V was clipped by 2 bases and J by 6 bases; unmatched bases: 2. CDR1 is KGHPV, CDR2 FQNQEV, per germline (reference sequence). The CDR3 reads CASSLQDRGDTQYF. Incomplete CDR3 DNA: TGTGCCAGCAGTCTGCAGGACAGGGGGGACACCCAGTAC.

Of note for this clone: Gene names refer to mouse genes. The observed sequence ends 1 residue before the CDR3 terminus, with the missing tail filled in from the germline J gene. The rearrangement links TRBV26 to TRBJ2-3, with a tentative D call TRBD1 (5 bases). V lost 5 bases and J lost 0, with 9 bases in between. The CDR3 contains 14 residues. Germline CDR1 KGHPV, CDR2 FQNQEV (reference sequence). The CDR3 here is CASSDSFSAETLYF. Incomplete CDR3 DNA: TGTGCCAGCAGTGACAGCTTTAGTGCAGAAACGCTGTAT.